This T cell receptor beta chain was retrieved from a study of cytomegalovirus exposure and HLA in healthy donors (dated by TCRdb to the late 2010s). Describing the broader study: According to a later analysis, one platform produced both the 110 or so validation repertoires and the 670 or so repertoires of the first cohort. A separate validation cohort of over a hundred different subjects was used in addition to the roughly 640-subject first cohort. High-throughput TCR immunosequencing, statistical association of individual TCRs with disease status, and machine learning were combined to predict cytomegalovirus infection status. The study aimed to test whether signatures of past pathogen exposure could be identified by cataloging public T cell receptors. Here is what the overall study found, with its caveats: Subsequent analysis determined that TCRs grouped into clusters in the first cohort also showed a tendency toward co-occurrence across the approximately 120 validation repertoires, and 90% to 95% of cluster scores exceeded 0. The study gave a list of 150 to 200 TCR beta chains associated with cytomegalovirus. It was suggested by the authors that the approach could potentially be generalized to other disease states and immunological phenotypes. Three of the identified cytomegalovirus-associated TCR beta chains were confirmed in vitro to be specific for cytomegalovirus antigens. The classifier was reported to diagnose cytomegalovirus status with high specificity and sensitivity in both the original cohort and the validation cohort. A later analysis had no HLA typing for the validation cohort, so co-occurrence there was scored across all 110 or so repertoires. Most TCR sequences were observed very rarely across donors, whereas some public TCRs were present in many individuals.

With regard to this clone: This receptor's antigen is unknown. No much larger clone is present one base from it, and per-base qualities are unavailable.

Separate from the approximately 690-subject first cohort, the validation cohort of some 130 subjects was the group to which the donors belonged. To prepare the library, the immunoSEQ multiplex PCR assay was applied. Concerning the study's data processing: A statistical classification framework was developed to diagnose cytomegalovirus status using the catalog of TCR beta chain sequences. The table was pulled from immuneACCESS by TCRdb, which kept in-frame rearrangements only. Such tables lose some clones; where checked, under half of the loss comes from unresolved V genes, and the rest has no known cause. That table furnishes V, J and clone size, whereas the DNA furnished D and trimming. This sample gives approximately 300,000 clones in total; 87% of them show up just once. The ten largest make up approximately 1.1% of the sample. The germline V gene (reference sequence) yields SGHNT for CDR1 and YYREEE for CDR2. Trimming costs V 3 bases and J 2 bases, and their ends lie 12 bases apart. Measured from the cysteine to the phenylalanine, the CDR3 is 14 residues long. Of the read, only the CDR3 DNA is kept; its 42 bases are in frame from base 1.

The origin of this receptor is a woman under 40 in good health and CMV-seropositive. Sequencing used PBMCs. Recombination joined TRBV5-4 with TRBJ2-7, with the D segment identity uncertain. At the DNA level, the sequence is TGTGCCAGCAGCTCACCCTACAAACCCTACGAGCAGTACTTC. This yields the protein CASSSPYKPYEQYF. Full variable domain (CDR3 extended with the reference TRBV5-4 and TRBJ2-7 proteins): ETGVTQSPTHLIKTRGQQVTLRCSSQSGHNTVSWYQQALGQGPQFIFQYYREEENGRGNFPPRFSGLQFPNYSSELNVNALELDDSALYLCASSSPYKPYEQYFGPGTRLTVT.